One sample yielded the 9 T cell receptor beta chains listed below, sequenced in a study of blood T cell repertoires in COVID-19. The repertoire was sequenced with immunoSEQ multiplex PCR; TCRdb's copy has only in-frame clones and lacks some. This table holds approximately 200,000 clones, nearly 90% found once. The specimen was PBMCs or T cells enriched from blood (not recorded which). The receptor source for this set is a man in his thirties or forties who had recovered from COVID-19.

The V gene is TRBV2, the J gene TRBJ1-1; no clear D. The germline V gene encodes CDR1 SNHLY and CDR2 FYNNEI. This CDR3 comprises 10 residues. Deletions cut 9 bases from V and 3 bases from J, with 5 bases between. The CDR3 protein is CASRYTEAFF. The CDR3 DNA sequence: TGTGCCAGTCGGTACACTGAAGCTTTCTTT.

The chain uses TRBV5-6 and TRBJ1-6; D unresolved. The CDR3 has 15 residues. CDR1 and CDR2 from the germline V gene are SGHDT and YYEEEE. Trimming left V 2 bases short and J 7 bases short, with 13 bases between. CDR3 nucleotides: TGTGCCAGCAGCTTAGGCGGGCTTGAGAATTCACCCCTCCACTTT. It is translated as CASSLGGLENSPLHF.

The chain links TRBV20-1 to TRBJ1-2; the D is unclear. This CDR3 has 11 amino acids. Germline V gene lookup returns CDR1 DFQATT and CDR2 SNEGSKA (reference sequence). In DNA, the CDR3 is TGCAGAACTTACACAGCCGATGGCTACACCTTC. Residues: CRTYTADGYTF.

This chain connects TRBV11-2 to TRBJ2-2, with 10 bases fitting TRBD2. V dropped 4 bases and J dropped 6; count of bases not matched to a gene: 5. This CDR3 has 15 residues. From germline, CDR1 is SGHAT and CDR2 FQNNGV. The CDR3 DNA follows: TGTGCCAGCAGCTGGGCTAGCGGGAGCGCCGGGGAGCTGTTTTTT. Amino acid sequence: CASSWASGSAGELFF. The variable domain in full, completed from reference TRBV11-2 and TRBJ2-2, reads EAGVAQSPRYKIIEKRQSVAFWCNPISGHATLYWYQQILGQGPKLLIQFQNNGVVDDSQLPKDRFSAERLKGVDSTLKIQPAKLEDSAVYLCASSWASGSAGELFFGEGSRLTVL.

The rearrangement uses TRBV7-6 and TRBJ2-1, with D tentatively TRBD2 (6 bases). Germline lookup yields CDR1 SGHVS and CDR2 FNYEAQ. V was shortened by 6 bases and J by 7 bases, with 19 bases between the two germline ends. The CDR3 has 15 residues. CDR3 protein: CASSRAGLVGNEQFF. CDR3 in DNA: TGTGCCAGCAGTCGTGCGGGGCTAGTGGGAAATGAGCAGTTCTTC.

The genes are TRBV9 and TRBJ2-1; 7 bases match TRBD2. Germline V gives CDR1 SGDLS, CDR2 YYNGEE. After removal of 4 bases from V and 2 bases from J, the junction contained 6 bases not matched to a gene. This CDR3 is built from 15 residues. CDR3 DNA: TGTGCCAGCAGCCCCGGGGGGATCCCCTACAATGAGCAGTTCTTC. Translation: CASSPGGIPYNEQFF.

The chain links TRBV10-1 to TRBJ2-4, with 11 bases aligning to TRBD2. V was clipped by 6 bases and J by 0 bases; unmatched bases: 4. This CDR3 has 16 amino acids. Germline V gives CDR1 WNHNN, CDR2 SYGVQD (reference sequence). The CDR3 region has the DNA TGCGCCAGCAGGACTAGCGGGGTTCTAGCCAAAAACATTCAGTACTTC. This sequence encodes CASRTSGVLAKNIQYF.

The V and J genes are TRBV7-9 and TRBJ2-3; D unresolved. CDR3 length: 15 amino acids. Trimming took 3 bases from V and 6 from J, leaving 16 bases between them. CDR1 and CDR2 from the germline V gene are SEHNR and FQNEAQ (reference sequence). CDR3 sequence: CASSFPRQRSDTQYF. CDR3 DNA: TGTGCCAGCAGCTTTCCTAGGCAACGATCGGATACGCAGTATTTT.

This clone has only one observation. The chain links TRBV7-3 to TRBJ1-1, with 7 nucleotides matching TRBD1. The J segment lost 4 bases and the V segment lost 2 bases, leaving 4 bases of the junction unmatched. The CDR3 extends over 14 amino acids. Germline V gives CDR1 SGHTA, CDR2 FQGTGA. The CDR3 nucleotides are TGTGCCAGCAGCTTATGGGCAGGGGGCACTGAAGCTTTCTTT. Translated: CASSLWAGGTEAFF.